This is a list of T cell receptor beta chains from one sample in a study of control samples from healthy donors and cancer patients. Data came from immunoSEQ multiplex PCR; TCRdb stores just in-frame clones and leaves some out. The table shows 95,000 to 130,000 clones, with 88% occurring only once. Sequences were obtained from blood. The receptors come from a woman in her 70s in good health. The CDR3 runs from the conserved cysteine through the conserved F or W. Fields, in order: V gene, J gene, CDR3 protein.

>TRBV6-5|TRBJ2-5
CASSHQRGAQETQYF
>TRBV20-1|TRBJ1-2
CSGVRGEGYTF
>TRBV5-1|TRBJ1-2
CASSLAATGNYGYTF
>TRBV4-1|TRBJ1-1
CASSRGNTNTEAFF
>TRBV10-3|TRBJ2-1
CASQGAGAGRNEQFF
>TRBV5-1|TRBJ2-4
CASSLWTGTGNIQYF
>TRBV15|TRBJ1-6
CATSDRVRNSPLHF
>TRBV24-1|TRBJ1-5
CATRAQDTLVGQPQHF
>TRBV3-1/TRBV3-2|TRBJ2-5
CASSRGGSSETQYF
>TRBV7-3|TRBJ1-2
CASQGQGDGGYTF
>TRBV6-6|TRBJ1-5
CASSSPGSNQPQHF
>TRBV11-2|TRBJ2-7
CASSTGGVYEQYF
>TRBV7-3|TRBJ1-1
CASSSGIYTEAFF
>TRBV6-4|TRBJ1-6
CASSDSEVGVNSPLHF
>TRBV7-8|TRBJ1-2
CASSLVLGGGYGYTF
>TRBV5-1|TRBJ1-1
CASSEGQGVTEAFF
>TRBV7-6|TRBJ2-3
CASSLASGAGTDTQYF
>TRBV4-3|TRBJ1-4
CASSQDFMGNEKLFF
>TRBV5-1|TRBJ2-5
CASSRDRAKETQYF
>TRBV27|TRBJ1-5
CASSLTGQGNQPQHF
>TRBV5-1|TRBJ1-4
CASSSGQPNEKLFF
>TRBV5-5|TRBJ1-5
CASSLQASHNQPQHF
>TRBV13|TRBJ1-3
CASLVLTDPPSGNTIYF
>TRBV3-1/TRBV3-2|TRBJ2-1
CASSQERASGGAEAWQFF
>TRBV6-5|TRBJ2-4
CASSLGGAKNIQYF
>TRBV7-3|TRBJ2-1
CASSLPGADNEQFF
>TRBV7-8|TRBJ1-5
CASSLGAGGKDQPQHF
>TRBV10-1|TRBJ1-6
CASSPGQGRSPLHF
>TRBV19|TRBJ2-3
CASSIVAGGGTDTQYF
>TRBV5-8|TRBJ2-5
CASSLRGGRSETQYF
>TRBV7-6|TRBJ2-6
CASSQEGGAGANVLTF
>TRBV19|TRBJ1-3
CASSMATIDSGNTIYF
>TRBV2|TRBJ2-7
CASSLRDTSGEQYF
>TRBV4-2|TRBJ2-3
CASSQGLPDTQYF
>TRBV6-6|TRBJ1-1
CASRVPRQGVNTEAFF
>TRBV10-1|TRBJ2-5
CASSVPGQETQYF
>TRBV27|TRBJ2-7
CASSPGATRYEQYF
>TRBV27|TRBJ2-7
CASSSGLAGLFEQYF
>TRBV7-2|TRBJ2-7
CASSSVPRPALSYEQYF
>TRBV3-1/TRBV3-2|TRBJ2-7
CASSGNHEQYF
>TRBV3-1/TRBV3-2|TRBJ2-3
CASSQDRSGEADTQYF
>TRBV2|TRBJ2-7
CASSSLPPAYEQYF
>TRBV7-2|TRBJ2-1
CASSLSGNAYNEQFF
>TRBV6-5|TRBJ2-2
CASRGLADLTGELFF
>TRBV7-3|TRBJ1-3
CASSGRPAGPQYF
>TRBV19|TRBJ1-5
CASRQGNQPQHF
>TRBV19|TRBJ1-1
CASRGSVATEAFF
>TRBV7-6|TRBJ2-7
CASSQGTGSTYEQYF
>TRBV2|TRBJ1-6
CASSPGGNSPLHF
>TRBV4-3|TRBJ2-3
CASSPHPAGGADTQYF
>TRBV3-1/TRBV3-2|TRBJ1-5
CASSLGGISNQPQHF
>TRBV9|TRBJ2-3
CASSVVGRAGGDTQYF
>TRBV11-2|TRBJ1-3
CASSLTGDTGNTIYF
>TRBV25-1|TRBJ2-2
CASSAPGTDNTGELFF
>TRBV5-1|TRBJ1-1
CASSLARNTEAFF